This T cell receptor beta chain was sequenced for a study of shared clonotypes between healthy human individuals. The assay was carried out at the deep level. Using immunoSEQ multiplex PCR, the repertoire was profiled, and TCRdb retains in-frame clones only, with some absent. Altogether about 670,000 clones are present, 60% to 80% being singletons, with the ten largest covering approximately 2%. Study findings and constraints: The study sampled only blood, and tissue repertoires likely differ.

Notes on this clone: The antigen is undetermined.

Trimming left V 3 bases short and J 7 bases short, with 10 bases between. Germline lookup yields CDR1 SNHLY and CDR2 FYNNEI. The CDR3 runs to 13 residues. Specimen: memory CD4+ T cells sorted from blood. The subset denotes: CD45RA-negative fraction. The chain joins TRBV2 to TRBJ1-5; D perhaps matches TRBD1 (5 bases). The source is a woman aged 30 to 39 in good health. This chain's CDR3 is CASSDAGYQPQHF. CDR3 DNA: TGTGCCAGCAGTGACGCAGGGTACCAGCCCCAGCATTTT.